The next 7 T cell receptor beta chains were all read from a single sample in a study of blood T cell repertoires in COVID-19. Using immunoSEQ multiplex PCR, the repertoire was profiled, and TCRdb retains in-frame clones only, with some absent. The sample yields about 71,000 clones, around 90% seen once. The sample comprised peripheral blood. The source of these receptors is a human donor in a cohort sampled during active COVID-19.

The chain couples TRBV6-5 to TRBJ1-6; D is unresolved. Between the trimmed V and J ends, which lost 0 bases and 5 bases, there was a span of 8 bases. The CDR3 is 15 residues long. Germline CDR1 is MNHEY and CDR2 is SVGAGI. The CDR3 DNA reads as TGTGCCAGCAGTTACTCGGGCCTTAATAATTCACCCCTCCACTTT. Its translation is CASSYSGLNNSPLHF.

The chain links TRBV12-3 or TRBV12-4 to TRBJ1-5, with D perhaps TRBD1 (6 bases). V gave up 4 bases and J gave up 4 bases, with 8 bases separating them. The CDR3 contains 13 residues. This CDR3 is CASSWDKNQPQHF. DNA of the CDR3: TGTGCCAGCAGTTGGGACAAGAATCAGCCCCAGCATTTT.

The chain recombines TRBV7-9 with TRBJ1-5; D ambiguous. V lost 5 bases to trimming and J lost 0 bases, with 14 bases between them. In germline, CDR1 is SEHNR, CDR2 FQNEAQ (reference sequence). This CDR3 comprises 16 residues. In DNA, the CDR3 is TGTGCCAGCAGCACCCGCGAGGGTAATAGCAATCAGCCCCAGCATTTT. Residues: CASSTREGNSNQPQHF. The complete variable domain, with remaining parts taken from reference TRBV7-9 and TRBJ1-5, reads DTGVSQNPRHKITKRGQNVTFRCDPISEHNRLYWYRQTLGQGPEFLTYFQNEAQLEKSRLLSDRFSAERPKGSFSTLEIQRTEQGDSAMYLCASSTREGNSNQPQHFGDGTRLSIL.

CDR3 loop: CASSLEWGGNQPQHF. The CDR3 DNA reads TGTGCCAGCAGCTTAGAGTGGGGGGGCAATCAGCCCCAGCATTTT. The gene calls are TRBV7-2 and TRBJ1-5; possibly TRBD1 for D (5 bases). V was cut by 1 base and J by 2 bases, with 9 bases left in between. There are 15 residues in the CDR3. Per germline, CDR1 SGHTA and CDR2 FQGNSA.

The gene calls are TRBV19 and TRBJ2-2; 12 bases agree with TRBD2. Per germline, CDR1 LNHDA and CDR2 SQIVND (reference sequence). V lost 6 bases to trimming and J lost 5 bases; unmatched junction nucleotides: 4. CDR3 length: 15 amino acids. As DNA, the CDR3 is TGTGCCAGTAGCGGACTAGCGGGGTATACCGGGGAGCTGTTTTTT. This codes for CASSGLAGYTGELFF.

This chain joins TRBV6-2 or TRBV6-3 and TRBJ2-1, with D unresolved. Trimming pared 2 bases from V and 0 bases from J, leaving 8 bases between. The germline CDR1 and CDR2 sequences are MNHEY and SVGEGT. The CDR3 is 15 amino acids. CDR3 sequence reads: CASSYGPISYNEQFF. DNA of the CDR3: TGTGCCAGCAGTTACGGGCCCATCTCCTACAATGAGCAGTTCTTC.

This clone was seen a few times. V and J are TRBV30 and TRBJ2-2; D ambiguous. CDR3 size: 13 residues. V was cut by 1 base and J by 4 bases, with 7 bases left in between. Germline-derived CDR1 and CDR2 are GTSNPN and SVGIG (reference sequence). For the CDR3, the DNA is TGTGCCTGGAGTGAGAGACTCACCGGGGAGCTGTTTTTT. It translates to CAWSERLTGELFF.